One TCR beta chain is described in this entry. This record belongs to a study of shared T cell receptors in the human thymus. V was clipped by 0 bases and J by 6 bases; unmatched bases: 8. CDR1 and CDR2 from the germline V gene are LGHNT and FRNRAP. This CDR3 comprises 16 residues. Data came from immunoSEQ multiplex PCR; TCRdb stores just in-frame clones and leaves some out. The sample lists more than 550,000 clones; around 85% were seen once. The sample was also linked to a second study, of human thymus T cells. Turning to that study: Related research has reported that thymic repertoires overlap highly among unrelated individuals.

The source material was thymocytes. This rearrangement joins TRBV12-5 to TRBJ2-4, with 7 bases fitting TRBD2. The sequence derives from a girl less than two years old with a congenital heart defect. CDR3 nucleotide sequence: TGTGCTAGTGGTTTGGTTGGGGGGGTTTTGTCAAACATTCAGTACTTC. It specifies CASGLVGGVLSNIQYF.